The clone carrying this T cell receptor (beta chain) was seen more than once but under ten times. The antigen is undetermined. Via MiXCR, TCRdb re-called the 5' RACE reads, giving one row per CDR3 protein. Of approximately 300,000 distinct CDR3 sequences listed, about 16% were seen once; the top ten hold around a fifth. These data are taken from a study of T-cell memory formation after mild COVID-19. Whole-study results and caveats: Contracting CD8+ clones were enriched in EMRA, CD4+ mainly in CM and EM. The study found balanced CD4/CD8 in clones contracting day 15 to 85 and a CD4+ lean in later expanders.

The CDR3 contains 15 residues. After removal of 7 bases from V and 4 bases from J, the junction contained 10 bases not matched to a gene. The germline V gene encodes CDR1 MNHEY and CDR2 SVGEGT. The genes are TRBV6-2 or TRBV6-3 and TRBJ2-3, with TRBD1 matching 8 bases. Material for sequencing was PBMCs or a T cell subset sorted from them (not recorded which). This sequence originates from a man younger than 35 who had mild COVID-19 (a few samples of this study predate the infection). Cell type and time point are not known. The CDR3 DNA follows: TGTGCCAGCACCCAGGACAGGGTGGGGGCAGATACGCAGTATTTT. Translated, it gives CASTQDRVGADTQYF.